The rows below give T cell receptor beta chains drawn from one sample of a study of blood T cell repertoires in COVID-19. Produced via immunoSEQ multiplex PCR; TCRdb's table is partial and in-frame only. The sample has some 180,000 clones, 65% to 85% seen once. The source material was peripheral blood. Receptors were obtained from a woman aged 35 to 49 with COVID-19, enrolled during active disease. Both conserved end residues are part of each CDR3. A D gene is named only where the DNA matches it firmly. Part of the rows lack a size; the others show once, few, many or a class for expanded clones.

CDR3nt	CDR3aa	d_gene	v_gene	len	j_gene	abundance
TGTGCCAGCAGCAGACAGTCAACTAATGAAAAACTGTTTTTT	CASSRQSTNEKLFF	NA	TRBV6-5	14	TRBJ1-4	NA
TGCAGCGTTGATTCTCTTTCCGGGACAGGGACTTATGGCTACACCTTC	CSVDSLSGTGTYGYTF	TRBD1	TRBV29-1	16	TRBJ1-2	NA
TGTGCCAGCAGCACGGGACTGCAAGAGACCCAGTACTTC	CASSTGLQETQYF	NA	TRBV7-9	13	TRBJ2-5	NA
TGTGCCAGCAGCAAGGAGCTAGCGGATTTTTACACAGATACGCAGTATTTT	CASSKELADFYTDTQYF	NA	TRBV21-1	17	TRBJ2-3	NA
TGTGCCAGCAGCTTAGGCGGGGGCCCCAATCAGCCCCAGCATTTT	CASSLGGGPNQPQHF	NA	TRBV7-2	15	TRBJ1-5	NA
TGTGCCAGCAGCCGACCGGAGGGCCGCAATGAAAAACTGTTTTTT	CASSRPEGRNEKLFF	NA	TRBV7-9	15	TRBJ1-4	NA
TGCGCCAGCAGTGAAACTAGCGGAGGCACAGATACGCAGTATTTT	CASSETSGGTDTQYF	TRBD2	TRBV10-1	15	TRBJ2-3	NA
TGTGCCAGCAGCTCAAGTCTCCCCTCGGGCTACGAGCAGTACTTC	CASSSSLPSGYEQYF	NA	TRBV27	15	TRBJ2-7	NA
TGTGCCAGCAGTTTCGACTCCGGGACAGGGGAAAAACTGTTTTTT	CASSFDSGTGEKLFF	TRBD1	TRBV28	15	TRBJ1-4	NA
TGTGCCAGCAGTTTAAAGAGGCCTCAAGAGACCCAGTACTTC	CASSLKRPQETQYF	NA	TRBV28	14	TRBJ2-5	NA
TGTGCCAGCAGCATACAGGGGTATAGCGGCTACACCTTC	CASSIQGYSGYTF	TRBD1	TRBV7-2	13	TRBJ1-2	NA
TGCGCCAGCACCCAACGGGGGGGCGAGAATGAGCAGTTCTTC	CASTQRGGENEQFF	TRBD2	TRBV5-1	14	TRBJ2-1	NA
TGTGCCAGCAGCCTTATGGGGGCCCACGAGCAGTACTTC	CASSLMGAHEQYF	NA	TRBV7-2	13	TRBJ2-7	NA
TGTGCCAGCAGCTCCAGGGAGGAAACCTATGGCTACACCTTC	CASSSREETYGYTF	NA	TRBV9	14	TRBJ1-2	once
TGCGCCAGCAGCTTGGAGGGACTAGCGGGGCCCTTCTCCTACAATGAGCAGTTCTTC	CASSLEGLAGPFSYNEQFF	TRBD2	TRBV5-1	19	TRBJ2-1	NA
TGTGCCAGCAGCAAAGACAGGTCTGAAGCTTTCTTT	CASSKDRSEAFF	NA	TRBV21-1	12	TRBJ1-1	NA
TGTGCCAGCTCACCACAGAAGAGCGGAAACACCATATATTTT	CASSPQKSGNTIYF	NA	TRBV18	14	TRBJ1-3	few
TGCGCCAGCAGCCAAGCATGGACATTCACAGATACGCAGTATTTT	CASSQAWTFTDTQYF	NA	TRBV4-1	15	TRBJ2-3	NA
TGTGCCAGCCAAAAAACTGCAACTAATGAAAAACTGTTTTTT	CASQKTATNEKLFF	NA	TRBV7-9	14	TRBJ1-4	NA
TGTGCCAGCAGCTCACAGGCGAACACCGGGGAGCTGTTTTTT	CASSSQANTGELFF	NA	TRBV28	14	TRBJ2-2	NA
TGCGCCAGCAGCTTGGACAGGGGCCCCTGGTTCTCCTACGAGCAGTACTTC	CASSLDRGPWFSYEQYF	TRBD1	TRBV5-1	17	TRBJ2-7	NA
TGTGCCAGCACCACTGGTCCACAGGGTCTGGGACGTCTTTTT	CASTTGPQGLGRLF	NA	TRBV5-6	14	TRBJ1-4	NA
TGTGCCAGCAGCGCCGGGACACTTAATGAAAAACTGTTTTTT	CASSAGTLNEKLFF	NA	TRBV9	14	TRBJ1-4	NA
TGCGCCAGCAGTCAATCAAGTGCCGGGGTGCAGGAGGACAATCAGCCCCAGCATTTT	CASSQSSAGVQEDNQPQHF	NA	TRBV23-1	19	TRBJ1-5	NA
TGTGCCAGCAGCCACACCTACGAGCAGTACTTC	CASSHTYEQYF	NA	TRBV11-2	11	TRBJ2-7	few
TGTGCCAGCAGTGACAGGGGGCTTGGGGCCAACGTCCTGACTTTC	CASSDRGLGANVLTF	TRBD1	TRBV6-4	15	TRBJ2-6	NA
TGCAGTGCTAGTAGCGGGGTACGCACAGATACGCAGTATTTT	CSASSGVRTDTQYF	TRBD2	TRBV20-1	14	TRBJ2-3	NA
TGTGCCAGTAGTATAGGTCGGGGAAACATTCAGTACTTC	CASSIGRGNIQYF	NA	TRBV19	13	TRBJ2-4	NA
TGCGCCAGCAGCTTGGGAGACTTCCAAGAGACCCAGTACTTC	CASSLGDFQETQYF	NA	TRBV5-1	14	TRBJ2-5	once
TGTGCCAGCAGTTACCACAGGGGGGTCGATGGCTACACCTTC	CASSYHRGVDGYTF	TRBD1	TRBV27	14	TRBJ1-2	NA
TGTGCCAGCAGCCTCCCCAACACAGATACGCAGTATTTT	CASSLPNTDTQYF	NA	TRBV3-1/TRBV3-2	13	TRBJ2-3	NA
TGTGCCAGCAGTTTCCCGGGGCAAGAGACCCAGTACTTC	CASSFPGQETQYF	NA	TRBV12-3/TRBV12-4	13	TRBJ2-5	once
TGTGCCACCTCAGAGGCTATCACAGATACGCAGTATTTT	CATSEAITDTQYF	NA	TRBV18	13	TRBJ2-3	once
TGTGCCAGCAGCTCCCGCCGGGAGAATTCACCCCTCCACTTT	CASSSRRENSPLHF	NA	TRBV7-9	14	TRBJ1-6	NA
TGTGCCAGCTCACCACTGAGGGAAGCTTTCTTT	CASSPLREAFF	NA	TRBV18	11	TRBJ1-1	NA
TGTGCCAGCAGTTTGGGACAGAAGTATGGCTACACCTTC	CASSLGQKYGYTF	TRBD1	TRBV28	13	TRBJ1-2	NA
TGTGCCAGCAGTGAAGGCCCAGGGTATGGAAACACCATATATTTT	CASSEGPGYGNTIYF	NA	TRBV6-1	15	TRBJ1-3	NA
TGTGCCAGCAGGGGTGGACAGGGGGTCTCCGGCTACACCTTC	CASRGGQGVSGYTF	TRBD1	TRBV28	14	TRBJ1-2	NA
TGTGCCAGCAGCGTAGACGGGTATCAGCCCCAGCATTTT	CASSVDGYQPQHF	NA	TRBV9	13	TRBJ1-5	NA